This T cell receptor beta chain was documented in a study of shared clonotypes between healthy human individuals. Study-wide context: CD4 naive and CD4 memory each took three plates per donor, while CD8 naive took two and CD8 memory one.

This table comes from immunoSEQ multiplex PCR, and its TCRdb copy is limited to in-frame clones, with some not included. The sample yields about 2.2 million clones, under 95% seen once. Naive CD8 cells were CD45RO-negative, positively selected for CCR7, excluding terminally differentiated effector memory CD45RA+ cells. In this sample, this clone turned up once. Distinct nucleotide sequences in the sample also encode this CDR3. Trimming removed 5 bases at V and 6 bases at J, with 11 bases between. Germline V gene sequence: CDR1 MNHEY, CDR2 SMNVEV (reference sequence). CDR3 length: 12 amino acids. The genes are TRBV27 and TRBJ2-7; maybe TRBD2 (6 bases). The receptor was isolated from a man younger than 30 in good health. Some clones in this sample may be carry-over from other donors' samples. The sequenced material came from naive CD8+ T cells from PBMCs. For the CDR3, the DNA is TGTGCCAGCAGTCCCGGGGGAAGCGAGCAGTACTTC. It codes for CASSPGGSEQYF.